A selection of T cell receptor beta chains follows, all from one sample in a study of CD8 T cells in Susac syndrome. A single record per CDR3 protein comes from TCRdb applying MiXCR to the immunoSEQ multiplex PCR reads. The profile shows 75,000 to 95,000 distinct CDR3 sequences, 91% of them singletons. The sequencing sample was made of CD8+ T cells from PBMCs. The receptors were sampled from a human donor with multiple sclerosis. CDR3s include the opening cysteine and the closing phenylalanine or tryptophan. The D gene is left open where the match is weak. Expanded clones get a size class; other rows say once, few or many, or leave the size out.

clone_size: -; d_call: TRBD2; v_call: TRBV20-1; j_call: TRBJ2-2; cdr3_aa: CSASSFLAGDTGELFF; cdr3_nt: TGCAGTGCTAGTAGTTTCCTAGCGGGGGACACCGGGGAGCTGTTTTTT
clone_size: few; d_call: TRBD2; v_call: TRBV5-1; j_call: TRBJ2-7; cdr3_aa: CASSQGLAGTYEQYF; cdr3_nt: TGCGCCAGCAGCCAGGGACTAGCGGGGACCTACGAGCAGTACTTC
clone_size: -; d_call: -; v_call: TRBV12-3/TRBV12-4; j_call: TRBJ2-2; cdr3_aa: CASSFGSGELFF; cdr3_nt: TGTGCCAGCAGTTTCGGTTCTGGGGAGCTGTTTTTT
clone_size: -; d_call: -; v_call: TRBV11-2; j_call: TRBJ2-2; cdr3_aa: CASSLARVTNTGELFF; cdr3_nt: TGTGCCAGCAGCTTAGCCCGAGTGACGAACACCGGGGAGCTGTTTTTT
clone_size: few; d_call: -; v_call: TRBV4-1; j_call: TRBJ2-3; cdr3_aa: CASSPPSVGWGTQYF; cdr3_nt: TGCGCCAGCAGCCCGCCTAGCGTCGGGTGGGGTACGCAGTATTTT
clone_size: -; d_call: -; v_call: TRBV2; j_call: TRBJ1-4; cdr3_aa: CASSEEDLISEKLFF; cdr3_nt: TGTGCCAGCAGTGAGGAAGACCTTATATCTGAAAAACTGTTTTTT
clone_size: -; d_call: TRBD2; v_call: TRBV19; j_call: TRBJ2-1; cdr3_aa: CASSIDSEAGATYNEQFF; cdr3_nt: TGTGCCAGTAGTATAGATTCGGAGGCGGGAGCAACCTACAATGAGCAGTTCTTC
clone_size: -; d_call: -; v_call: TRBV7-9; j_call: TRBJ2-2; cdr3_aa: CASSLDPTEEVTGELFF; cdr3_nt: TGTGCCAGCAGCTTAGACCCCACCGAGGAGGTCACCGGGGAGCTGTTTTTT
clone_size: -; d_call: -; v_call: TRBV2; j_call: TRBJ1-2; cdr3_aa: CASRNGGGPFTYGYTF; cdr3_nt: TGTGCCAGCAGAAACGGCGGGGGGCCTTTTACCTATGGCTACACCTTC
clone_size: once; d_call: -; v_call: TRBV12-3/TRBV12-4; j_call: TRBJ2-2; cdr3_aa: CASSLRMVLNTGELFF; cdr3_nt: TGTGCCAGCAGTTTAAGGATGGTCCTGAACACCGGGGAGCTGTTTTTT
clone_size: -; d_call: -; v_call: TRBV7-3; j_call: TRBJ2-2; cdr3_aa: CASVNTGELFF; cdr3_nt: TGTGCCAGCGTAAACACCGGGGAGCTGTTTTTT
clone_size: -; d_call: -; v_call: TRBV9; j_call: TRBJ1-1; cdr3_aa: CASSLMDSLNTEAFF; cdr3_nt: TGTGCCAGCAGCCTGATGGACAGTTTGAACACTGAAGCTTTCTTT
clone_size: -; d_call: -; v_call: TRBV20-1; j_call: TRBJ2-3; cdr3_aa: CSARDTRDHTDTQYF; cdr3_nt: TGCAGTGCTAGAGATACGCGGGACCACACAGATACGCAGTATTTT
clone_size: -; d_call: -; v_call: TRBV12-3/TRBV12-4; j_call: TRBJ1-5; cdr3_aa: CASRRTLGNQPQHF; cdr3_nt: TGTGCCAGCAGACGGACACTTGGGAATCAGCCCCAGCATTTT
clone_size: -; d_call: -; v_call: TRBV29-1; j_call: TRBJ2-1; cdr3_aa: CSANGANREFF; cdr3_nt: TGCAGCGCCAACGGGGCAAATCGGGAGTTCTTC
clone_size: -; d_call: -; v_call: TRBV7-9; j_call: TRBJ1-4; cdr3_aa: CASSSAWEATNEKLFF; cdr3_nt: TGTGCCAGCAGCTCAGCGTGGGAGGCAACTAATGAAAAACTGTTTTTT
clone_size: -; d_call: -; v_call: TRBV15; j_call: TRBJ1-1; cdr3_aa: CATSKENAEAFF; cdr3_nt: TGTGCCACCAGCAAGGAAAACGCTGAAGCTTTCTTT
clone_size: -; d_call: TRBD2; v_call: TRBV15; j_call: TRBJ2-1; cdr3_aa: CATSRGSGVSYNEQFF; cdr3_nt: TGTGCCACCAGCAGAGGTAGCGGGGTCTCCTACAATGAGCAGTTCTTC
clone_size: -; d_call: TRBD1; v_call: TRBV4-1; j_call: TRBJ1-5; cdr3_aa: CASSPGSGTGMDQPQHF; cdr3_nt: TGCGCCAGCAGCCCCGGATCCGGGACAGGGATGGATCAGCCCCAGCATTTT
clone_size: -; d_call: -; v_call: TRBV7-9; j_call: TRBJ2-7; cdr3_aa: CASSLAAYEQYF; cdr3_nt: TGTGCCAGCAGCTTAGCGGCCTACGAGCAGTACTTC
clone_size: -; d_call: -; v_call: TRBV12-3/TRBV12-4; j_call: TRBJ1-5; cdr3_aa: CASSLGVLGSQHF; cdr3_nt: TGTGCCAGCAGTTTGGGGGTGCTAGGGTCCCAGCATTTT
clone_size: -; d_call: -; v_call: TRBV18; j_call: TRBJ1-2; cdr3_aa: CASSQRHLEGYTF; cdr3_nt: TGTGCCAGCTCACAACGACATCTGGAGGGCTACACCTTC
clone_size: -; d_call: -; v_call: TRBV19; j_call: TRBJ2-4; cdr3_aa: CASSPTRGENIQYF; cdr3_nt: TGTGCCAGTAGTCCAACGAGGGGGGAAAACATTCAGTACTTC
clone_size: once; d_call: -; v_call: TRBV6-5; j_call: TRBJ1-1; cdr3_aa: CASTLTANTEAFF; cdr3_nt: TGTGCCAGCACCCTGACAGCGAACACTGAAGCTTTCTTT